The 2 T cell receptor beta chains reported below all come from one sample, sequenced in a study of T cells after yellow fever vaccination (dated by TCRdb to between 2019 and 2020). The label giving this sample's treatment or condition can be read as: live attenuated yellow fever vaccine strain. The protocol used for the library was 5' RACE. TCRdb records Illumina NovaSeq 6000 as the sequencer. TCRdb reworked the public reads: Q25 trimming with fastp, MiXCR clone assembly, productive beta chains retained. For every CDR3 protein sequence, its rows merge into one entry that carries the most common genes and DNA. For this sample the table gives 150,000 or so distinct CDR3 sequences, of which 7% to 10% were detected only once. The ten largest clones capture about a third of the sample. The material was CD8+ T cells sorted from PBMCs, obtained 45 days after the yellow fever booster vaccination. These receptors came from a man aged 18 to 30 who received the YFV17D yellow fever vaccine.

The chain has TRBV12-3 or TRBV12-4 and TRBJ1-5; D is unresolved. The germline V and J ends were trimmed by 8 bases and 1 base, with 6 bases remaining between them. The CDR3 has 12 residues. The CDR3 bases are TGTGCCAGCCGTAAGAGCAATCAGCCCCAGCATTTT. Translation gives CASRKSNQPQHF.

In the case of this clonotype: One end of the junction varies from germline; a read error may be responsible. The V call is TRBV7-6, the J call TRBJ2-3; 12 bases align to TRBD2. The CDR3 is 16 amino acids. The germline gives CDR1 SGHVS, CDR2 FNYEAQ. CDR3 coding DNA: TGTGCTAGCAGCTTAGCGGTGACTAGCGGGGGACAGGCGCAGTATTTT. Protein: CASSLAVTSGGQAQYF.